This TCR beta chain appears in the sequencing data of a study of blood T cells in healthy people across ages. This clonotype showed up many times. Its antigen is unknown. V was shortened by 5 bases and J by 6 bases, with 15 bases between the two germline ends. This CDR3 comprises 14 residues. Per the germline V gene, CDR1 is SNHLY and CDR2 is FYNNEI. Points from the study as a whole: There was a strong correlation between TCR beta diversity and naive T cell percentage. CMV status of donors was unknown, possibly confounding expanded clonotype changes. Older age coincided with a roughly linear decline in TCR beta diversity per million T cells.

Using a J-beta primer mix together with a sample-barcoded 5' primer, a second PCR was run for roughly 6 to 11 cycles. TCRdb used MiXCR to reprocess the 5' RACE reads, holding one entry per CDR3 protein. The sample has about 670,000 distinct CDR3 sequences; over 40% are singletons. The sequencing sample was made of blood. The clonotype comes from a woman aged 80 or older in good health. The chain is built from TRBV2 and TRBJ2-3; D ambiguous. The CDR3 nucleotides are TGTGCCAGCAGTTTACAAAGCCTCGTTGATACGCAGTATTTT. Its translation: CASSLQSLVDTQYF. Full variable domain (missing parts from reference TRBV2 and TRBJ2-3): EPEVTQTPSHQVTQMGQEVILRCVPISNHLYFYWYRQILGQKVEFLVSFYNNEISEKSEIFDDQFSVERPDGSNFTLKIRSTKLEDSAMYFCASSLQSLVDTQYFGPGTRLTVL.